The clone carrying this TCR beta chain was picked up a small number of times. Its antigen is currently unknown. TCRdb re-derived calls from the 5' RACE reads in MiXCR, one entry per CDR3 protein. The table records about 420,000 distinct CDR3 sequences, around 20% of them present only once. The data are from a study of CD8 T cells in ankylosing spondylitis. Study findings and constraints: Disease-linked clones were found to be CD8+ and relatively rare in peripheral blood. For ankylosing spondylitis blood, a TCR beta motif of 7 or 8 highly homologous variants appeared characteristic.

The TCR was taken from a male donor with ankylosing spondylitis. The sequencing sample was made of blood, either unsorted or a sorted T cell fraction (not recorded which).

The CDR3 sequence is CASSQDRTGTLEFF. CDR3 nucleotides: TGCGCCAGCAGCCAAGATCGAACCGGGACATTAGAGTTCTTC. The chain carries TRBV4-1 and TRBJ2-1, with a tentative D call TRBD1 (6 bases). The germline gives CDR1 MGHRA, CDR2 YSYEKL. V was pared by 0 bases and J by 14 bases, with 17 bases between. The CDR3 is made up of 14 amino acids.